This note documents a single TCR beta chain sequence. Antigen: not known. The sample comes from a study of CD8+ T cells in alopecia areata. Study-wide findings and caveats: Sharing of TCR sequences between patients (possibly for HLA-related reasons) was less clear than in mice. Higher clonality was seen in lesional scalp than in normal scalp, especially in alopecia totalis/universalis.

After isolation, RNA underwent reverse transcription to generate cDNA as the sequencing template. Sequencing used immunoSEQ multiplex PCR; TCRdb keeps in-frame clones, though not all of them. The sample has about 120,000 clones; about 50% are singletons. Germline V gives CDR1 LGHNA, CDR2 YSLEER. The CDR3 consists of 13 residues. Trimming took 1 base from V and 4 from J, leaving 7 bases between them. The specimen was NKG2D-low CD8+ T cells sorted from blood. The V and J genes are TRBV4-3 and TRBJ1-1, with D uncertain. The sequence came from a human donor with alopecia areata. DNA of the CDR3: TGCGCCAGCAGCCAAGGGACCACCACTGAAGCTTTCTTT. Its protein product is CASSQGTTTEAFF.